This is a list of T cell receptor beta chains from one sample in a study of naive and memory T cell subsets. MiXCR, run by TCRdb on the UMI-ligation and nested PCR reads, gives a single entry per CDR3 protein. The sample consists of over 110,000 distinct CDR3 sequences, 15% to 25% of them appearing once. The sample taken for sequencing was naive CD8+ T cells from blood. The source is a human donor in good health. Both conserved end residues are part of each CDR3. Each record gives: V gene, clone size, J gene, D gene, CDR3 DNA, CDR3 protein. The D gene is left open where the match is weak. Clone size appears in some rows only: once, few, many, or a class for an expanded clone.

TRBV27,few,TRBJ1-3,-,TGTGCCAGCAGTCTAGGGGGGTTAGGAAACACCATATATTTT,CASSLGGLGNTIYF
TRBV7-8,-,TRBJ2-3,TRBD2,TGTGCCAGCAGCCCCTTAGCGGGAGTTGGCACAGATACGCAGTATTTT,CASSPLAGVGTDTQYF
TRBV13,-,TRBJ2-7,TRBD2,TGTGCCAGCAGCCCGGGGGGACTAGCGAATTACGAGCAGTACTTC,CASSPGGLANYEQYF
TRBV27,few,TRBJ2-7,-,TGTGCCAGCAGTTTATCGACCTTGGCCTACGAGCAGTACTTC,CASSLSTLAYEQYF
TRBV9,-,TRBJ2-5,TRBD1,TGTGCCAGCAGCCTACAGGGGAATGTTCAAGAGACCCAGTACTTC,CASSLQGNVQETQYF
TRBV24-1,few,TRBJ2-1,TRBD2,TGTGCCACCAGTGCTGGCGGGACTAGCGAGCAGTTCTTC,CATSAGGTSEQFF
TRBV28,few,TRBJ1-1,-,TGTGCCAGCAGTTGGTTGACAGCTATCAACACTGAAGCTTTCTTT,CASSWLTAINTEAFF
TRBV19,once,TRBJ2-1,-,TGTGCCAGTAGTGGGATTAGGAATGAGCAGTTCTTC,CASSGIRNEQFF
TRBV28,-,TRBJ2-1,-,TGTGCCAGCAGAGAAGCGGGCAGCTCCTACAATGAGCAGTTCTTC,CASREAGSSYNEQFF
TRBV7-6,-,TRBJ2-1,TRBD1,TGTGCCAGCAGCATTATACCGGGACAGTACAATGAGCAGTTCTTC,CASSIIPGQYNEQFF
TRBV12-3/TRBV12-4,-,TRBJ2-5,-,TGTGCCAGCAGCCAAAGTAGCAGGGATGCGGAGACCCAGTACTTC,CASSQSSRDAETQYF
TRBV2,-,TRBJ2-7,-,TGTGCCAGCAAAGAGAATTACGAGCAGTACTTC,CASKENYEQYF
TRBV27,once,TRBJ2-1,TRBD2,TGTGCCAGCAGTTTTTTGCGGGAGAATACCTACAATGAGCAGTTCTTC,CASSFLRENTYNEQFF
TRBV15,-,TRBJ2-5,TRBD2,TGTGCCACCAGCGGCGGGGGACGGGAGACCCAGTACTTC,CATSGGGRETQYF
TRBV27,many,TRBJ1-1,-,TGTGCCAGCAGTTTAGAGGGGACCGGACCTGAAGCTTTCTTT,CASSLEGTGPEAFF
TRBV29-1,-,TRBJ2-1,-,TGCAGCGTTTGGGTTGGGGGGAGTCCCTACAATGAGCAGTTCTTC,CSVWVGGSPYNEQFF
TRBV6-2/TRBV6-3,-,TRBJ1-5,TRBD1,TGTGCCAGCAGCCCCGGACAGGGCGCTCAGCCCCAGCATTTT,CASSPGQGAQPQHF
TRBV13,-,TRBJ2-7,TRBD1,TGTGCCAGCAGCTCGCCGGGACAGGGGGACCACGAGCAGTACTTC,CASSSPGQGDHEQYF
TRBV4-1,few,TRBJ2-2,-,TGCGCCAGCAGCCAAGAACCCGGGCAGGCCGGGGAGCTGTTTTTT,CASSQEPGQAGELFF
TRBV28,-,TRBJ2-7,TRBD2,TGTGCCAGCAGTTTTCGCCTAGCGGGAGCCCTCTACGAGCAGTACTTC,CASSFRLAGALYEQYF
TRBV13,few,TRBJ2-7,-,TGTGCCAGCAGCCCAGCAGGGGACGACTCCTACGAGCAGTACTTC,CASSPAGDDSYEQYF
TRBV9,-,TRBJ2-1,-,TGTGCCAGCAGCGTAGATCTGGGGAGCTCCTACAATGAGCAGTTCTTC,CASSVDLGSSYNEQFF
TRBV4-3,-,TRBJ2-7,-,TGCGCCAGCAGCCATGGCGGGTCATACGAGCAGTACTTC,CASSHGGSYEQYF
TRBV11-2,few,TRBJ2-1,TRBD2,TGTGCCAGCAGCCTACTAGCGGGAGAAGACAATGAGCAGTTCTTC,CASSLLAGEDNEQFF
TRBV20-1,few,TRBJ1-2,TRBD1,TGCAGTGCTAGAGAGACAGGGGATCGTTGGGGCTATGGCTACACCTTC,CSARETGDRWGYGYTF
TRBV7-2,-,TRBJ1-1,-,TGTGCCAGCAGCTTCGGGGGAATGCTGTCGGCTTTCTTT,CASSFGGMLSAFF